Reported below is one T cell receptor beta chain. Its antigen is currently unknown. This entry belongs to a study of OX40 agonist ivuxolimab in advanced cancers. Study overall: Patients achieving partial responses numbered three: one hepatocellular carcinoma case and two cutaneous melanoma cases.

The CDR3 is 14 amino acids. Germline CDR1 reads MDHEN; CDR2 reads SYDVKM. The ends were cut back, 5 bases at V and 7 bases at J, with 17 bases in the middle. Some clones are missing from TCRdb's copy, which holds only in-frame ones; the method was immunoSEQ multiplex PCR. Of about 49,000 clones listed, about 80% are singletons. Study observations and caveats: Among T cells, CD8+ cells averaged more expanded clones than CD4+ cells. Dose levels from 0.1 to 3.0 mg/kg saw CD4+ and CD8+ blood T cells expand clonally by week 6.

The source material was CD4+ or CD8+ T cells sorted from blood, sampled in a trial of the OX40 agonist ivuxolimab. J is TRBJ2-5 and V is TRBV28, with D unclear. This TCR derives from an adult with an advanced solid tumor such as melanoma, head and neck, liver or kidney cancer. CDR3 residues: CASSPQDRWATQYF. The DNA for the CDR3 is TGTGCCAGCAGTCCCCAGGACCGGTGGGCGACCCAGTACTTC. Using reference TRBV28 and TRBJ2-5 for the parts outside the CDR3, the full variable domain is DVKVTQSSRYLVKRTGEKVFLECVQDMDHENMFWYRQDPGLGLRLIYFSYDVKMKEKGDIPEGYSVSREKKERFSLILESASTNQTSMYLCASSPQDRWATQYFGPGTRLLVL.